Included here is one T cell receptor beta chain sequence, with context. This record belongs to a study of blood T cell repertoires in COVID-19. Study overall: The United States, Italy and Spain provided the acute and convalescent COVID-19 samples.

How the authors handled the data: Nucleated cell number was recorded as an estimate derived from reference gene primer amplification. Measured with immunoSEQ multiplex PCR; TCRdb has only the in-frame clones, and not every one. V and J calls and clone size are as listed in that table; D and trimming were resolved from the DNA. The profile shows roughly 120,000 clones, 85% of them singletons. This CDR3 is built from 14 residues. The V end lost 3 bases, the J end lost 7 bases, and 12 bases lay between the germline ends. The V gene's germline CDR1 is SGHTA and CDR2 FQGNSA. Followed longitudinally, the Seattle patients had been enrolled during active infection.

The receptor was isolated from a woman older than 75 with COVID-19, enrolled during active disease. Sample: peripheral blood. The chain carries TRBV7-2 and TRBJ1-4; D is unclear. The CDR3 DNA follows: TGTGCCAGCAGCTTCACGGGTGAGGGTGAAAAACTGTTTTTT. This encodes CASSFTGEGEKLFF.